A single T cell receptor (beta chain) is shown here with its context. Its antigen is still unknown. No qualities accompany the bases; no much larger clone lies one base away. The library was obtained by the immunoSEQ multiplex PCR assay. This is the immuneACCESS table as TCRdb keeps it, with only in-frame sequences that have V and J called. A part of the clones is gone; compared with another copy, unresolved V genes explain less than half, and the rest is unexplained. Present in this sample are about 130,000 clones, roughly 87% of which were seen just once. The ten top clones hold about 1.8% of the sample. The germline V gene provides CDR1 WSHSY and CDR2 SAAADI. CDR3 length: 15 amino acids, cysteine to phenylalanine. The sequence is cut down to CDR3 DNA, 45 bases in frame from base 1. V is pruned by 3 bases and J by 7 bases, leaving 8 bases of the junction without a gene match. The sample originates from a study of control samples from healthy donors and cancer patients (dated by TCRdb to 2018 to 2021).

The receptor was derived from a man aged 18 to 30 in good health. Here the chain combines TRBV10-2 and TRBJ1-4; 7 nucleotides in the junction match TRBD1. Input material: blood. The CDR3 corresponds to CASSDGTEKREKLFF. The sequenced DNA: TGCGCCAGCAGTGACGGGACAGAGAAGCGTGAAAAACTGTTTTTT.